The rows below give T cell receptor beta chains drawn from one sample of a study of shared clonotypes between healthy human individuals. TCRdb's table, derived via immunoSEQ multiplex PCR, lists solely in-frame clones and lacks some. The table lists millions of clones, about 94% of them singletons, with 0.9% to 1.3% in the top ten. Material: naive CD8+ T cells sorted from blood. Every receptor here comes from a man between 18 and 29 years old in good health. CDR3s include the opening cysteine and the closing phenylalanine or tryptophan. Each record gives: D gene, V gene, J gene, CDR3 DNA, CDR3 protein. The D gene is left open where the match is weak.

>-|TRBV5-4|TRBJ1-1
TGTGCCAGCAGCCTAGGGTGGGGGAACACTGAAGCTTTCTTT
CASSLGWGNTEAFF
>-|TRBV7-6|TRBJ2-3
TGTGCCAGCAGCCCCGGGTGGGAAGATACGCAGTATTTT
CASSPGWEDTQYF
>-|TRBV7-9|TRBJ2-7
TGTGCCAGCAGCCTAGTGGGGAGCTCCTACGAGCAGTACTTC
CASSLVGSSYEQYF
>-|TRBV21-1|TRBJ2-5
TGTGCCAGCAGCATGGGGACCGCCCCGGGGACCCAGTACTTC
CASSMGTAPGTQYF
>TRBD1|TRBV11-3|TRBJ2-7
TGTGCCAGCAGCTCCGGGACAGGCTACGAGCAGTACTTC
CASSSGTGYEQYF
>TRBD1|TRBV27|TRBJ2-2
TGTGCCAGCAGTTGGGGTACAGGGGGTTGGTCCGGGGAGCTGTTTTTT
CASSWGTGGWSGELFF
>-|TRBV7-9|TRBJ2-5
TGTGCCAGCAGCTTAATGGCAGAGTACCAAGAGACCCAGTACTTC
CASSLMAEYQETQYF
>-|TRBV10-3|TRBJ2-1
TGTGCCATCAGTGAGTCGAAGGGGGAAACCTACAATGAGCAGTTCTTC
CAISESKGETYNEQFF
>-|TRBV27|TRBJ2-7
TGTGCCAGCAGTTTACGGCCAGGGAGCTCCTACGAGCAGTACTTC
CASSLRPGSSYEQYF
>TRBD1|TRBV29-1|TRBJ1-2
TGCAGCGTGGAGGGGGTGACAGGGCCCTTCAACTATGGCTACACCTTC
CSVEGVTGPFNYGYTF
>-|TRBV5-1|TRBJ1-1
TGCGCCAGCAGCCCCTTAGGGGAAATGAACACTGAAGCTTTCTTT
CASSPLGEMNTEAFF
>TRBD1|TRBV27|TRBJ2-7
TGTGCCAGCAGCATACAGGGGGCGACCTACGAGCAGTACTTC
CASSIQGATYEQYF
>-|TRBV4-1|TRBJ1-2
TGCGCCAGCAGCCCGGGGCCAACCGGGACTGACTATGGCTACACCTTC
CASSPGPTGTDYGYTF
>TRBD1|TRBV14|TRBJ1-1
TGTGCCAGCAGCCACACGCCGGGACAGGGAACCAACACTGAAGCTTTCTTT
CASSHTPGQGTNTEAFF
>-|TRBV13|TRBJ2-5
TGTGCCAGCACTCCCCGGGGAGGCCAAGAGACCCAGTACTTC
CASTPRGGQETQYF
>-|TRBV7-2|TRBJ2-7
TGTGCCAGCAGCTTATCCGGCAGTTCCTACGAGCAGTACTTC
CASSLSGSSYEQYF
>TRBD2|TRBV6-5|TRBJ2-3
TGTGCCAGCAGTATGACTAGCGGGGGGGCAGATACGCAGTATTTT
CASSMTSGGADTQYF
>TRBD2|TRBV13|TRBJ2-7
TGTGCCAGCAGCTCGGGGACTAGCGGGAGGTCGTACGAGCAGTACTTC
CASSSGTSGRSYEQYF
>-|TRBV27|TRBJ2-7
TGTGCCAGCAGTTCTGGCTGGGAGCAGTACTTC
CASSSGWEQYF
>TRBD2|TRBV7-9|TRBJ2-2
TGTGCCAGCAGCTTTCTGAGCGGGGGGGACCCCGGGGAGCTGTTTTTT
CASSFLSGGDPGELFF
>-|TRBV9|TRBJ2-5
TGTGCCAGCAGCGTAGCCGGGACTCAAGAGACCCAGTACTTC
CASSVAGTQETQYF
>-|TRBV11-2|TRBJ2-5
TGTGCCAGCAGCTTAACCTCGGAGACCCAGTACTTC
CASSLTSETQYF
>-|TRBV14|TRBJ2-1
TGTGCCAGCAGCCAAGAGGGGTTTCGAGGGTTTAGCCCCTACAATGAGCAGTTCTTC
CASSQEGFRGFSPYNEQFF